By sample share, the clone carrying this T cell receptor beta chain is medium-sized (0.01 to 0.1%). Its matching antigen is unknown. Specified time point: sample taken at primary tumor resection. Sequencing of whole RNA from tumor, nontumor lung or frozen PBMC involved no sorting. Every individual TCR cDNA molecule carried its own unique molecular identifier, which allowed correction of PCR and sequencing errors. TCRdb passed the 5' RACE reads through MiXCR, listing each CDR3 protein once. The data show a few thousand distinct CDR3 sequences, roughly a sixth seen once. This record comes from a study of spatial heterogeneity in lung cancer. The wider study: The library had UMIs, and each TCR and UMI pair averaged more than ten raw reads.

General observations from the study: Resection blood, more than follow-up blood, showed ubiquitous expanded tumor TCRs.

Germline V lookup: CDR1 SGHAT, CDR2 FQNNGV. The CDR3 has 19 amino acids. The V end lost 0 bases, the J end lost 3 bases, and 21 bases lay between the germline ends. V is TRBV11-2 and J is TRBJ2-1; D is perhaps TRBD2 (7 bases). The TCR comes from a male donor with early-stage non-small cell lung cancer. Sequencing was performed on PBMCs, taken at surgery. The CDR3 protein is CASSLDVEGEGPYYNEQFF. The CDR3 DNA reads as TGTGCCAGCAGCTTAGATGTGGAGGGGGAGGGGCCCTACTACAATGAGCAGTTCTTC.